This T cell receptor (beta chain) was observed in a study of T cells in Graves' hyperthyroidism and ophthalmopathy. Using RNA transcripts as the source, TCR beta CDR3 regions were amplified. The TCR CDR3 first-round RT-PCR relied on the HTBI primer set. TCRdb re-derived calls from the multiplex PCR reads in MiXCR, one entry per CDR3 protein. The repertoire holds 650,000 to 700,000 distinct CDR3 sequences, with 17% as singletons. These patients, aged 18 to 65, had recently diagnosed hyperthyroidism lasting under 2 months. This clonotype was recorded many times. Per germline, CDR1 SGDLS and CDR2 YYNGEE. The ends lost 0 bases at V and 5 bases at J; junction bases unmatched: 11. The CDR3 has 18 residues.

The sequence was obtained from a man aged 45-65 years with Graves' hyperthyroidism. The genes are TRBV9 and TRBJ2-1; 10 bases align to TRBD2. The sequencing input was blood. CDR3 sequence (DNA): TGTGCCAGCAGCGTAGACTTTTTAGCGGGAGGTGGCCACAATGAGCAGTTCTTC. It yields the protein CASSVDFLAGGGHNEQFF. Full variable domain (missing parts from reference TRBV9 and TRBJ2-1): DSGVTQTPKHLITATGQRVTLRCSPRSGDLSVYWYQQSLDQGLQFLIQYYNGEERAKGNILERFSAQQFPDLHSELNLSSLELGDSALYFCASSVDFLAGGGHNEQFFGPGTRLTVL.